A selection of T cell receptor beta chains follows, all from one sample in a study of blood T cells in healthy people across ages. In TCRdb, the 5' RACE reads were re-called with MiXCR into one record per CDR3 protein. Of 1,800,000 or so distinct CDR3 sequences listed, around 40% are singletons. The sequenced sample consisted of blood. The receptor source for this set is a human donor in good health. Both conserved end residues are part of each CDR3. The order of the fields is J gene, V gene, D gene, CDR3 length, clone size, CDR3 protein, CDR3 DNA. D genes are given only for firm matches. Only some rows state a clone size, as once, few, many or a class for expanded clones.

TRBJ2-1 | TRBV29-1 | TRBD2 | 15 | . | CSVDSPSGAYNEQFF | TGCAGCGTTGACTCTCCCAGCGGGGCCTACAATGAGCAGTTCTTC
TRBJ1-5 | TRBV12-3/TRBV12-4 | TRBD1 | 14 | . | CASSGQERNQPQHF | TGTGCCAGCAGTGGACAGGAAAGGAATCAGCCCCAGCATTTT
TRBJ2-1 | TRBV6-2/TRBV6-3 | TRBD1 | 15 | . | CASSYGQASYNEQFF | TGTGCCAGCAGTTACGGACAGGCCTCCTACAATGAGCAGTTCTTC
TRBJ1-2 | TRBV7-2 | . | 12 | few | CASSLKGHGYTF | TGTGCCAGCAGCTTAAAGGGACATGGCTACACCTTC
TRBJ2-7 | TRBV7-2 | TRBD2 | 15 | . | CASSFAGTSLHEQYF | TGTGCCAGCAGTTTCGCCGGGACTAGCCTTCACGAGCAGTACTTC
TRBJ2-7 | TRBV6-2/TRBV6-3 | . | 14 | . | CASSTRDMVYEQYF | TGTGCCAGCAGTACCCGGGACATGGTTTACGAGCAGTACTTC
TRBJ2-5 | TRBV24-1 | TRBD1 | 14 | few | CATSDRGGAETQYF | TGTGCCACCAGTGATCGAGGGGGCGCAGAGACCCAGTACTTC
TRBJ2-5 | TRBV6-6 | . | 14 | few | CASSYEGKRETQYF | TGTGCCAGCAGTTACGAGGGGAAGAGGGAGACCCAGTACTTC
TRBJ2-1 | TRBV7-3 | TRBD2 | 16 | once | CASSPLGGSTYNEQFF | TGTGCCAGCAGCCCACTGGGGGGGAGCACCTACAATGAGCAGTTCTTC
TRBJ1-1 | TRBV29-1 | . | 12 | . | CSVDRMNTEAFF | TGCAGCGTTGATCGTATGAACACTGAAGCTTTCTTT
TRBJ2-1 | TRBV13 | . | 16 | . | CASSPVGATRSNEQFF | TGTGCCAGCAGCCCCGTGGGGGCCACTCGCTCCAATGAGCAGTTCTTC
TRBJ2-7 | TRBV7-2 | TRBD2 | 15 | many | CASSRRTSGRVEQYF | TGTGCCAGCAGCCGACGGACTAGCGGTAGGGTCGAGCAGTACTTC
TRBJ2-1 | TRBV7-9 | . | 17 | . | CAGSPPVQGRYGNEQFF | TGTGCCGGCAGCCCACCGGTGCAGGGGCGGTATGGGAATGAGCAGTTCTTC
TRBJ2-3 | TRBV12-3/TRBV12-4 | TRBD2 | 16 | few | CASSLERGASVDTQYF | TGTGCCAGCAGTCTGGAGCGGGGGGCCTCGGTAGATACGCAGTATTTT
TRBJ2-3 | TRBV10-3 | TRBD1 | 17 | . | CAISESIGTGRTDTQYF | TGTGCCATCAGTGAGTCGATTGGGACAGGGCGCACAGATACGCAGTATTTT
TRBJ2-4 | TRBV6-2/TRBV6-3 | . | 13 | . | CASSYTRTNIQYF | TGTGCCAGCAGTTACACCAGGACAAACATTCAGTACTTC
TRBJ2-4 | TRBV4-3 | . | 14 | . | CASRQDLQRNIQYF | TGCGCCAGCAGACAAGACCTGCAGAGGAACATTCAGTACTTC
TRBJ2-7 | TRBV10-3 | TRBD1 | 16 | few | CATYKGWTGPSYEQYF | TGTGCCACTTACAAGGGCTGGACAGGCCCCTCCTACGAGCAGTACTTC
TRBJ1-2 | TRBV20-1 | . | 15 | few | CSASSAGANNYGYTF | TGCAGTGCTAGTTCCGCGGGAGCTAATAACTATGGCTACACCTTC
TRBJ1-2 | TRBV20-1 | . | 15 | . | CSARELQASLYGYTF | TGCAGTGCTAGAGAGCTACAGGCGAGCCTCTATGGCTACACCTTC
TRBJ2-7 | TRBV28 | . | 13 | few | CASSTTSRNEQYF | TGTGCCAGCAGCACGACATCTAGAAACGAGCAGTACTTC
TRBJ2-4 | TRBV4-2 | . | 17 | . | CASSLLPAGLTKNIQYF | TGTGCCAGCAGCCTCCTTCCGGCAGGTTTAACCAAAAACATTCAGTACTTC
TRBJ1-5 | TRBV19 | . | 18 | . | CASRSYFVGDYSNQPQHF | TGTGCCAGTAGGTCGTATTTTGTTGGAGACTATAGCAATCAGCCCCAGCATTTT
TRBJ2-1 | TRBV7-8 | TRBD2 | 16 | . | CASSSSSGGAYNEQFF | TGTGCCAGCAGCTCGAGTAGCGGGGGGGCCTACAATGAGCAGTTCTTC
TRBJ1-1 | TRBV7-6 | . | 13 | many | CASSLDRNTEAFF | TGTGCCAGCAGCTTAGACAGGAACACTGAAGCTTTCTTT
TRBJ2-7 | TRBV19 | . | 15 | . | CASSIAPDGVYEQYF | TGTGCCAGTAGTATAGCACCCGACGGGGTCTACGAGCAGTACTTC
TRBJ2-7 | TRBV12-3/TRBV12-4 | . | 17 | few | CASSFFGDRLSLYEQYF | TGTGCCAGCAGTTTTTTTGGAGACCGCCTGTCTCTCTACGAGCAGTACTTC